This TCR beta chain was profiled in a study of blood T cell repertoires in COVID-19. Across the study: Sources were T cells, B-cell-depleted T cells, or PBMCs; the material itself was cDNA or gDNA.

This CDR3 contains 16 residues. The germline gives CDR1 SGHRS, CDR2 YFSETQ. J lost 8 bases, V lost 4 bases, and 15 bases had no gene match. Using immunoSEQ multiplex PCR, the repertoire was profiled, and TCRdb retains in-frame clones only, with some absent. This sample yields around 270,000 clones, of which more than 85% are seen a single time; 2% to 3% belongs to the top ten. V is TRBV5-1 and J is TRBJ1-2; 9 bases are shared with TRBD1. The receptor's source is a person under 30 with COVID-19, enrolled during active disease. Sequencing was carried out using peripheral blood. The CDR3, as DNA: TGCGCCAGCAGCACGGTCGGACAGGGGATGTCTGGAGGCTACACCTTC. Amino acid sequence: CASSTVGQGMSGGYTF. The variable domain in full, completed from reference TRBV5-1 and TRBJ1-2, reads KAGVTQTPRYLIKTRGQQVTLSCSPISGHRSVSWYQQTPGQGLQFLFEYFSETQRNKGNFPGRFSGRQFSNSRSEMNVSTLELGDSALYLCASSTVGQGMSGGYTFGSGTRLTVV.